The clone carrying this T cell receptor (beta chain) was seen once. This entry comes from a study of blood T cells in healthy people across ages. A second PCR of 7 to 11 cycles used a sample-barcoded 5' primer and a J-beta primer mix. TCRdb itself ran the 5' RACE reads through MiXCR, one entry per CDR3 protein. The table lists 1,300,000 or so distinct CDR3 sequences, 45% to 70% of them singletons. Trimming stripped 1 base from V and 0 bases from J, with 12 bases between. Germline loops: CDR1 SGHVS, CDR2 FQNEAQ. There are 16 residues in the CDR3. The receptor comes from a man aged 18 to 29 in good health. V usage is TRBV7-8 and J usage is TRBJ1-2; D might be TRBD1 (5 bases). The sequencing sample was made of blood. The CDR3 sequence is CASSLEWGGANYGYTF. The CDR3 nucleotides are TGTGCCAGCAGCTTAGAGTGGGGAGGGGCTAACTATGGCTACACCTTC.